Shown below are 9 T cell receptor beta chains from a single sample sequenced in a study of blood T cells in healthy people across ages. With a J-beta primer mix and a sample-barcoded 5' primer, a second PCR ran about 6 to 11 cycles. Each CDR3 protein gets one entry after TCRdb re-called the 5' RACE reads with MiXCR. Of around 1,500,000 distinct CDR3 sequences in the sample, roughly 45% were seen once. Material for sequencing was blood. These TCRs come from a young woman in good health.

The V gene is TRBV10-3, the J gene TRBJ1-1; a possible D gene is TRBD1 (5 bases). CDR1 is ENHRY and CDR2 is SYGVKD in the germline V gene. V was pared by 5 bases and J by 4 bases, with 14 bases between. The CDR3 consists of 14 residues. The CDR3: CAISMGGEATEAFF. CDR3 DNA: TGTGCCATCAGTATGGGGGGGGAGGCCACTGAAGCTTTCTTT.

This clonotype has a handful of counts. The chain carries TRBV6-2 or TRBV6-3 and TRBJ2-1, with 9 bases lining up with TRBD2. CDR3 length equals 16 residues. Unmatched junction bases numbered 8, after V lost 0 bases and J lost 8 bases. Germline V CDR1 and CDR2: MNHEY, SVGEGT. DNA of the CDR3: TGTGCCAGCAGTTACTCAGGCGGGAGGGCCCGAGATGAGCAGTTCTTC. Its translation: CASSYSGGRARDEQFF.

The chain joins TRBV6-5 to TRBJ2-4; unclear D gene. The end of the DNA fits TRBJ2-5 better, so the J call may be wrong. Germline-derived CDR1 and CDR2 are MNHEY and SVGAGI. This CDR3 contains 15 residues. The CDR3 DNA reads TGTGCCAGCAGTTACTCAGCGACCAGAGGAGAGACCCAGTACTTC. Amino acids: CASSYSATRGETQYF.

This clonotype was seen a few times. The chain employs TRBV2 and TRBJ2-3; 7 bases are shared with TRBD2. Germline CDR1 is SNHLY and CDR2 is FYNNEI. The ends lost 2 bases at V and 2 bases at J; junction bases unmatched: 7. The CDR3 extends over 16 amino acids. The CDR3 loop reads CASSESWWDYTDTQYF. Here the CDR3 DNA reads TGTGCCAGCAGTGAATCTTGGTGGGACTACACAGATACGCAGTATTTT.

V gene TRBV20-1 combines with J gene TRBJ1-2, with 10 bases identical to TRBD1. V was clipped by 0 bases and J by 11 bases; unmatched bases: 18. CDR1 is DFQATT and CDR2 is SNEGSKA in the germline V gene (reference sequence). The CDR3 length is 17 residues. CDR3 sequence: CSARDQRLGTGARRYTF. CDR3 DNA sequence: TGCAGTGCTAGAGATCAGAGATTGGGGACAGGGGCCCGCCGGTACACCTTC.

This clonotype was counted between two and nine times. This chain uses TRBV29-1 with TRBJ1-4, with D hard to call. Germline assignment: CDR1 SQVTM and CDR2 ANQGSEA. This CDR3 has 13 amino acids. Trimming cost V 4 bases and J 7 bases, with 13 bases left between them. DNA of the CDR3: TGCAGCGTTGGAGAGTGGAGGAGTGAAAAACTGTTTTTT. Protein product: CSVGEWRSEKLFF.

The gene calls are TRBV20-1 and TRBJ1-2; D gene ambiguous. The germline V gene has CDR1 DFQATT and CDR2 SNEGSKA (reference sequence). Trimming stripped 0 bases from V and 5 bases from J, with 10 bases between. This CDR3 has 13 amino acids. This CDR3 reads CSARDPAEYGYTF. CDR3 coding DNA: TGCAGTGCTAGAGATCCAGCGGAATATGGCTACACCTTC.

The chain links TRBV6-6 to TRBJ1-6; possible D gene TRBD1, 5 bases. The CDR3 is 15 amino acids. V shed 7 bases and J shed 8 bases, with 18 bases lying between them. Germline CDR1 MNHNY, CDR2 SVGAGI (reference sequence). As DNA, the CDR3 is TGTGCCAGCAACATCGAACGGGGGATCGATTCACCCCTCCACTTT. Translating it yields CASNIERGIDSPLHF.

This sequence joins TRBV7-2 and TRBJ1-3, with 11 bases lining up with TRBD1. CDR1 and CDR2 (germline): SGHTA, FQGNSA. This CDR3 region has 16 residues. The V and J ends lost 5 bases and 0 bases, in that order; junction bases with no gene match: 3. CDR3 DNA: TGTGCCAGCAGCATAGGGACAGGGGGCTCTGGAAACACCATATATTTT. Protein product: CASSIGTGGSGNTIYF.